This T cell receptor beta chain was captured in a study of T cell repertoires in cytomegalovirus infection. Background on the study: Shared public TCR beta signatures pointed to both CMV infection and a matching HLA type. Notes on the study in general: Summed public TCR beta family frequency identified CMV carriers bearing the relevant HLA. CMV-specific TCR beta clonotypes restricted by HLA-C dominated the ex vivo response.

The length of the CDR3 is 14 residues. Germline values: CDR1 DFQATT, CDR2 SNEGSKA (reference sequence). The V end lost 5 bases, the J end lost 3 bases, and 14 bases lay between the germline ends. Points on this clonotype: Its antigen is not known.

MiXCR, applied by TCRdb to the reads, yields one record per CDR3 protein. The data hold 310,000 or so distinct CDR3 sequences, with roughly a sixth observed a single time. The clonotype originates from a human donor in good health (CMV status not recorded). Some clones in this sample may be carry-over from other donors' samples. The sample was PBMCs. The chain couples TRBV20-1 to TRBJ1-3; possible D gene TRBD1, 6 bases. Written as DNA, the CDR3 is TGCAGTGCTGCGACAGGAGTAGTTGGAAACACCATATATTTT. Its protein product is CSAATGVVGNTIYF.